This T cell receptor (beta chain) was obtained from a study of CD8+ T cells in alopecia areata listed by TCRdb under 2018. In the study overall: The treated patients took part in an open-label pilot trial in which moderate-to-severe alopecia areata was treated with oral tofacitinib at 5 to 10 mg twice daily. RNA was extracted with the PAXgene miRNA kit for fixed scalp, the miRNeasy kit for PBMCs, and the RNeasy kit for mouse skin. Patients stayed on tofacitinib for 6 to 18 months and then had 6 months of follow-up off drug so that delayed response and recurrence could be assessed. Amplification of TCRbeta CDR3 regions was done by immunoSEQ multiplex PCR using 35 Vbeta forward primers and 13 Jbeta reverse primers. Human TCRbeta sequencing covered scalp tissue and sorted CD4+ and CD8+ peripheral blood T cells from patchy and totalis/universalis alopecia areata patients and healthy controls. Scalp clonality was compared across normal scalp (n=4), patchy alopecia areata scalp (n=8), and alopecia totalis/universalis scalp (n=8). The study used high-throughput TCRbeta sequencing to examine T cell clonal expansion in alopecia areata, in both the C3H/HeJ mouse model and human patients. The SALT score, which quantifies the percentage of affected scalp surface area, was used to measure disease severity in treated patients. Biopsies were taken from tofacitinib-treated patients at baseline and again at 4 and 24 weeks into treatment, and several of those patients also had a later scalp biopsy. The paper as a whole reports these results and caveats: Unlike mouse skin, where gammadelta T cells dominate, normal human skin contains resident alphabeta T cells that get sequenced too, which complicates analysis of the scalp TCR repertoire. With tofacitinib, both scalp clonality and the number of expanded CD8+ clones among the top 100 scalp clones went down significantly. Lesional scalp, especially in alopecia totalis/universalis, showed higher clonality and more expanded CD8+ clones than normal scalp, suggesting antigenic drive. Shared TCR sequences between patients were less evident than in mice, which may be partly attributable to HLA diversity in the patient population. Because the treated cohort was small and included a single nonresponder, larger studies are needed to assess links between baseline CD8+ expansion and response. Many expanded lesional clones persisted in scalp and blood during tofacitinib treatment, which may partly explain relapse after stopping treatment.

The receptor library was made with the immunoSEQ multiplex PCR assay. For TCR sequencing, RNA was extracted from every sample and reverse transcribed into cDNA to serve as template. First-strand cDNA was synthesized with SuperScript III using a 2:1 mix of oligo-dT and random hexamers. A synthetic immune receptor repertoire was used to measure amplification bias, and any remaining bias was corrected computationally. The study's own analysis went as follows. Raw reads were preprocessed to remove errors, and CDR3 was defined by IMGT conventions from the conserved cysteine to phenylalanine. To get clonality, Shannon entropy was normalized by log2 of the number of productive unique TCRs and the result was subtracted from 1. Whether scalp clones were CD4 or CD8 was inferred by matching scalp TCRbeta sequences against CD4 and CD8 repertoires sorted from blood. The source is immuneACCESS, and TCRdb retained only in-frame sequences with V and J called. Part of the clones is not carried over; for the studies checked, unresolved V genes explain less than half of this, and the remainder is unexplained. V and J calls and clone size are those listed in that table; D and trimming were worked out from the DNA. The sample table shows nearly 110,000 clones, and about four fifths are seen once. Together, the top ten hold 24% of the sample.

The label giving this sample's time point can be read as: less than 25 weeks on oral tofacitinib. Taken with the paper, the label for treatment or condition translates to: oral pan-JAK inhibitor, 5-10 mg twice daily. Lesional scalp punch biopsies and peripheral blood were obtained from alopecia areata patients. PBMCs were isolated by density centrifugation and stained for CD3, CD4 and CD8, and CD4+ and CD8+ T cells were sorted on a FACSAria. V is cut by 1 base and J by 3 bases, and the space between the germline ends is 10 bases. The CDR3 runs 15 residues from the cysteine to the phenylalanine. The retained sequence is limited to the CDR3, 45 bases, with the frame set at the first base. For CDR1 and CDR2, the germline V gene lists SGHNT and YENEEA. With respect to this clone: It has no known antigen specificity. Per-nucleotide qualities are absent, and no much larger clonotype sits a single base away.

This TCR was recovered from a human donor with alopecia areata. The starting material was CD8+ T cells sorted from blood, obtained at week 24, from a patient treated with tofacitinib. Recombination linked TRBV11-3 to TRBJ2-4; no D gene call is confident. The sequenced DNA is TGTGCCAGCAGCTTAGTGGGCATCGACAAAAACATTCAGTACTTC. It codes for CASSLVGIDKNIQYF.